This T cell receptor (beta chain) was sequenced during a study of blood T cell repertoires in COVID-19. This clone has only a few counts. TCRdb's table, derived via immunoSEQ multiplex PCR, lists solely in-frame clones and lacks some. The data contain 200,000 to 250,000 clones, roughly four fifths of them singletons. The germline gives CDR1 KGHSH, CDR2 LQKENI. Trimming removed 2 bases at V and 0 bases at J, with 11 bases between. This CDR3 has 16 residues. This receptor was taken from a man in his sixties who had recovered from COVID-19. This sequence joins TRBV18 and TRBJ2-1; weak D call: TRBD2 (5 bases). What was sequenced was PBMCs or T cells enriched from blood (not recorded which). As DNA, the CDR3 is TGTGCCAGCTCACCAATTGAGCGGAGCTCCTACAATGAGCAGTTCTTC. Its translation: CASSPIERSSYNEQFF.